The 31 T cell receptor beta chains in this list originate from one sample, sequenced in a study of T cells in Graves' hyperthyroidism and ophthalmopathy. Amplified TCR beta CDR3 regions derived from RNA transcripts. TCR CDR3 underwent first-round RT-PCR with the HTBI primer set. TCRdb independently ran MiXCR on the multiplex PCR reads; one entry per CDR3 protein. The profile shows hundreds of thousands of distinct CDR3 sequences, about 15% of them singletons. Input material: blood. The receptor source for this set is a woman aged 18-29 years with Graves' ophthalmopathy.

This clonotype was seen many times. This sequence joins TRBV4-1 and TRBJ1-1; D possibly corresponds to TRBD1 (6 bases). Trimming shortened V by 0 bases and J by 5 bases, and 19 bases separated the two germline ends. This CDR3 spans 17 amino acids. Looked up from germline, CDR1 is MGHRA and CDR2 is YSYEKL. CDR3 in amino acids: CASSQDPAGGAWTEAFF. The CDR3 DNA follows: TGCGCCAGCAGCCAAGATCCGGCCGGGGGGGCTTGGACTGAAGCTTTCTTT.

This clonotype was seen many times. J is TRBJ2-3 and V is TRBV2; TRBD2 matches 9 bases. This CDR3 contains 15 residues. Germline lookup yields CDR1 SNHLY and CDR2 FYNNEI. J was trimmed by 3 bases and V by 6 bases; bases with no gene match: 7. The CDR3 spells CASRVLAGPTDTQYF. The CDR3 nucleotides are TGTGCCAGCAGGGTACTAGCGGGCCCTACAGATACGCAGTATTTT.

This clonotype was recorded many times. The chain recombines TRBV11-3 with TRBJ2-2; D is ambiguous. The germline CDR1 and CDR2 sequences are SGHNT and YENEEA. V was shortened by 2 bases and J by 3 bases, with 4 bases between the two germline ends. The CDR3 spans 13 residues. The CDR3 DNA sequence: TGTGCCAGCAGCTTATTGGACACCGGGGAGCTGTTTTTT. As protein: CASSLLDTGELFF.

Ten or more counts support this clonotype. The junction does not match germline at one end; this may be a read error. V usage is TRBV27 and J usage is TRBJ2-3; 8 bases are a match to TRBD2. Germline CDR1 reads MNHEY; CDR2 reads SMNVEV (reference sequence). The CDR3 has 16 amino acids. DNA for the CDR3: TGTGCCTGCAGTCCCCGCGGGACTAGTAGGACAGATACGCAGTATTTT. Its translation: CACSPRGTSRTDTQYF.

The table lists this clonotype with many counts. V and J are TRBV3-1 and TRBJ2-3; D might be TRBD1 (5 bases). From germline, CDR1 is LGHDT and CDR2 YNNKEL (reference sequence). The CDR3 loop spans 17 amino acids. V gave up 4 bases and J gave up 3 bases, with 20 bases separating them. CDR3 coding DNA: TGTGCCAGCAGCCCGCTTGGGGCGGTCTTAAGTACAGATACGCAGTATTTT. Translating it yields CASSPLGAVLSTDTQYF.

This clonotype was recorded at least ten times. This sequence joins TRBV7-8 and TRBJ1-3; TRBD1 agrees at 7 bases. The CDR3 totals 18 residues. V shed 5 bases, J shed 0 bases, and the junction held 13 bases outside the gene matches. Germline V gene lookup returns CDR1 SGHVS and CDR2 FQNEAQ. Here the CDR3 reads CASSLPTGLEISGNTIYF. The CDR3 DNA reads as TGTGCCAGCAGCCTCCCGACAGGGTTGGAGATCTCTGGAAACACCATATATTTT.

The CDR3 is CASSLTSGSQYNEQFF. CDR3 DNA: TGCGCCAGCAGCTTGACAAGCGGGAGTCAATACAATGAGCAGTTCTTC. The V call is TRBV5-1, the J call TRBJ2-1; 8 bases agree with TRBD2. Losses at the gene ends were 1 base for V and 4 bases for J; bases not matched to a gene: 7. Germline V gives CDR1 SGHRS, CDR2 YFSETQ. This CDR3 is built from 16 residues.

This clonotype appeared many times. The rearrangement joins TRBV2 to TRBJ2-5; D is possibly TRBD1 (5 bases). This CDR3 region has 13 residues. Trimming shortened V by 8 bases and J by 1 base, and 11 bases separated the two germline ends. Germline loops: CDR1 SNHLY, CDR2 FYNNEI. CDR3: CASRPGAQETQYF. CDR3 DNA sequence: TGTGCCAGCCGACCTGGGGCCCAAGAGACCCAGTACTTC. The variable domain in full, with the rest retrieved from reference TRBV2 and TRBJ2-5, is EPEVTQTPSHQVTQMGQEVILRCVPISNHLYFYWYRQILGQKVEFLVSFYNNEISEKSEIFDDQFSVERPDGSNFTLKIRSTKLEDSAMYFCASRPGAQETQYFGPGTRLLVL.

There are a few counts of this clonotype. Being one base from a much bigger clone, this may be a read error. V is TRBV18 and J is TRBJ2-1; 8 positions match TRBD2. Germline lookup yields CDR1 KGHSH and CDR2 LQKENI. V lost 0 bases to trimming and J lost 6 bases; unmatched junction nucleotides: 1. This CDR3 spans 14 amino acids. The CDR3, as DNA: TGTGCCAGCTCACCACCAGCGGGAGTCAATGAGCAGTTCTTC. It translates to CASSPPAGVNEQFF.

This clonotype was seen repeatedly, ten times or more. This chain joins TRBV28 and TRBJ1-2; D may be TRBD1 (6 bases). The CDR3 contains 15 residues. Trimming removed 5 bases from V and 5 bases from J, with 18 bases in between. The germline V gene has CDR1 MDHEN and CDR2 SYDVKM. The CDR3 spells CASSEPDRRTYGYTF. The CDR3 nucleotides are TGTGCCAGCAGTGAGCCGGACAGACGTACTTATGGCTACACCTTC.

This clonotype has a count of ten or more. J is TRBJ2-1 and V is TRBV15; D gene unclear. This CDR3 spans 16 amino acids. V lost 0 bases and J 4 bases, leaving 13 bases between the germline ends. Germline V CDR1 and CDR2: LNHNV, YYDKDF (reference sequence). Here the CDR3 DNA reads TGTGCCACCAGCAGAGATTTTGACCTCCTTTACAATGAGCAGTTCTTC. It codes for CATSRDFDLLYNEQFF.

The V call is TRBV28, the J call TRBJ1-4; a weak D match, TRBD1 (6 bases). Trimming stripped 3 bases from V and 7 bases from J, with 12 bases between. This CDR3 has 14 residues. In germline, CDR1 is MDHEN, CDR2 SYDVKM. The CDR3 loop is CASSFGQGFEKLFF. CDR3 bases: TGTGCCAGCAGTTTCGGGCAGGGGTTTGAAAAACTGTTTTTT.

This clonotype was recorded a few times. One base away lies a much larger clone, so this may be a sequencing read error. The V gene is TRBV29-1, the J gene TRBJ2-1, with TRBD2 matching 8 bases. The CDR3 runs to 14 residues. The V gene's germline CDR1 is SQVTM and CDR2 ANQGSEA. The CDR3 sequence is CRATSGRSYNEQFF. The CDR3 DNA follows: TGCAGAGCAACCAGCGGGAGAAGTTACAATGAGCAGTTCTTC.

As regards this clonotype: It may be a read error: a sequence one base away is much more abundant. The CDR3 loop reads CASSTRNYEQYF. In nucleotides, the CDR3 is TGTGCCAGCAGCACTAGGAACTACGAGCAGTACTTC. The rearrangement links TRBV11-2 to TRBJ2-7, with D maybe TRBD2 (5 bases). The germline V and J ends were trimmed by 5 bases and 3 bases, with 8 bases remaining between them. The CDR3 runs to 12 residues. Germline CDR1 and CDR2: SGHAT and FQNNGV. The full variable domain, with the rest looked up from reference TRBV11-2 and TRBJ2-7, is EAGVAQSPRYKIIEKRQSVAFWCNPISGHATLYWYQQILGQGPKLLIQFQNNGVVDDSQLPKDRFSAERLKGVDSTLKIQPAKLEDSAVYLCASSTRNYEQYFGPGTRLTVT.

This clonotype was recorded at least ten times. The V gene is TRBV18, the J gene TRBJ1-1; 9 positions match TRBD1. The J segment lost 4 bases and the V segment lost 2 bases, leaving 2 bases of the junction unmatched. The germline CDR1 and CDR2 sequences are KGHSH and LQKENI. The CDR3 sequence is 14 residues long. This CDR3 is CASSPGTGPTEAFF. CDR3 coding DNA: TGTGCCAGCTCACCAGGGACAGGGCCCACTGAAGCTTTCTTT.

This clonotype has a count of ten or more. The chain recombines TRBV9 with TRBJ2-5, with D possibly TRBD2 on 6 matching bases. CDR3 size: 14 residues. The germline V gene encodes CDR1 SGDLS and CDR2 YYNGEE. V lost 0 bases to trimming and J lost 5 bases, with 11 bases between them. The CDR3 protein is CASSVGRDWETQYF. Here the CDR3 DNA reads TGTGCCAGCAGCGTAGGAAGGGACTGGGAGACCCAGTACTTC.

This clonotype showed up many times. The genes are TRBV28 and TRBJ1-2, with D perhaps matching TRBD1 (5 bases). V shed 7 bases and J shed 2 bases, with 17 bases lying between them. Germline values: CDR1 MDHEN, CDR2 SYDVKM. The CDR3 is 15 residues long. The CDR3 loop reads CASNSGAPWNYGYTF. In nucleotides, the CDR3 is TGTGCCAGCAATTCCGGGGCCCCCTGGAACTATGGCTACACCTTC.

This clonotype was observed at least ten times. This rearrangement joins TRBV7-9 to TRBJ1-1, with D hard to call. This CDR3 is built from 12 residues. Germline assignment: CDR1 SEHNR and CDR2 FQNEAQ (reference sequence). V lost 1 base to trimming and J lost 9 bases, with 9 bases between them. For the CDR3, the DNA is TGTGCCAGCAGCTTAGGGGAAGACCAAGCTTTCTTT. Protein sequence: CASSLGEDQAFF. The variable domain in full, with the rest retrieved from reference TRBV7-9 and TRBJ1-1, is DTGVSQNPRHKITKRGQNVTFRCDPISEHNRLYWYRQTLGQGPEFLTYFQNEAQLEKSRLLSDRFSAERPKGSFSTLEIQRTEQGDSAMYLCASSLGEDQAFFGQGTRLTVV.

This clonotype showed up many times. This chain uses TRBV12-3 or TRBV12-4 with TRBJ2-7, with D perhaps TRBD1 or TRBD2 (5 bases each). V dropped 6 bases and J dropped 3 bases, with 15 bases sitting between them. The CDR3 is 14 amino acids. The CDR3 loop is CASRPGLGSYEQYF. The CDR3 nucleotides read TGTGCCAGCAGACCAGGGTTGGGGAGCTACGAGCAGTACTTC.

The chain employs TRBV29-1 and TRBJ2-3; D is ambiguous. This CDR3 is built from 13 residues. CDR1 SQVTM and CDR2 ANQGSEA come from the germline V gene. Between the trimmed V and J ends, which lost 6 bases and 0 bases, there was a span of 10 bases. The CDR3 nucleotides are TGCAGCGTGGGTCAAACTAGCACAGATACGCAGTATTTT. It is translated as CSVGQTSTDTQYF.

In this sample, this clonotype turned up many times. V is TRBV27 and J is TRBJ2-7; TRBD1 matches at 7 bases. CDR3 length equals 16 residues. Germline V gene sequence: CDR1 MNHEY, CDR2 SMNVEV (reference sequence). The V and J ends lost 5 bases and 1 base, in that order; junction bases with no gene match: 11. In DNA form, the CDR3 reads TGTGCCAGCAGTAAAGGACAGGACCTGATATCCTACGAGCAGTACTTC. It encodes CASSKGQDLISYEQYF.

This clonotype occurred many times. The J gene is TRBJ1-2, the V gene TRBV10-3, with 7 nucleotides matching TRBD1. The CDR3 has 13 residues. The ends lost 2 bases at V and 8 bases at J; junction bases unmatched: 5. CDR1 and CDR2 from the germline V gene are ENHRY and SYGVKD. CDR3 in DNA: TGTGCCATCAGTGAGACCGACAGGGTCGGCTACACCTTC. This gives the protein CAISETDRVGYTF.

The chain couples TRBV9 to TRBJ2-7, with 8 bases lining up with TRBD1. J gave up 2 bases and V 3 bases, and 13 bases lay outside the gene matches. Germline V CDR1 and CDR2: SGDLS, YYNGEE. CDR3 size: 17 residues. The CDR3 nucleotides read TGTGCCAGCAGCGAGGGAGACCGGGACAGGACCGCCTACGAGCAGTACTTC. This encodes CASSEGDRDRTAYEQYF.

The genes are TRBV28 and TRBJ2-5, with D perhaps TRBD2 (6 bases). The CDR3 is 14 amino acids. Trimming cost V 5 bases and J 4 bases, with 14 bases left between them. Germline V gene lookup returns CDR1 MDHEN and CDR2 SYDVKM. CDR3 in amino acids: CASSPPRRGETQYF. The DNA of the CDR3 is TGTGCCAGCAGTCCCCCACGGCGGGGAGAGACCCAGTACTTC.

This clonotype came up many times. The CDR3 loop reads CASTQPRGLAKNIQYF. DNA for the CDR3: TGTGCCAGCACCCAACCCAGGGGCCTAGCCAAAAACATTCAGTACTTC. The J gene is TRBJ2-4, the V gene TRBV6-2 or TRBV6-3, with TRBD1 as a possible D gene (6 bases). The CDR3 is 16 amino acids. Trimming removed 7 bases at V and 0 bases at J, with 16 bases between. Germline V lookup: CDR1 MNHEY, CDR2 SVGEGT.

This clonotype was seen at least ten times. The chain is built from TRBV13 and TRBJ2-3; D is unresolved. The V end was cut by 0 bases, the J end by 2 bases, with 6 bases between. Germline V gene sequence: CDR1 PRHDT, CDR2 FYEKMQ (reference sequence). The CDR3 consists of 14 residues. DNA for the CDR3: TGTGCCAGCAGCTTAGGTAGGGCCACAGATACGCAGTATTTT. Protein product: CASSLGRATDTQYF.

In its sample, this clonotype was seen many times. The chain couples TRBV6-5 to TRBJ1-2, with no clear D. There are 17 residues in the CDR3. Between the trimmed V and J ends, which lost 2 bases and 6 bases, there was a span of 22 bases. The germline V gene has CDR1 MNHEY and CDR2 SVGAGI. The CDR3 protein is CASSYTPVGTLGDGYTF. In nucleotides, the CDR3 is TGTGCCAGCAGTTACACCCCGGTGGGCACGCTTGGGGATGGCTACACCTTC.

This clonotype was recorded at least ten times. The chain has TRBV27 and TRBJ1-1; D perhaps matches TRBD1 (5 bases). V dropped 3 bases and J dropped 3 bases, with 14 bases sitting between them. The CDR3 contains 15 residues. Germline values: CDR1 MNHEY, CDR2 SMNVEV (reference sequence). Here the CDR3 reads CASSFLRGRDTEAFF. DNA for the CDR3: TGTGCCAGCAGTTTCCTGCGGGGCAGGGACACTGAAGCTTTCTTT.

At least ten counts were recorded for this clonotype. The V gene is TRBV6-5, the J gene TRBJ2-1; 12 bases fit TRBD2. Germline values: CDR1 MNHEY, CDR2 SVGAGI. J lost 0 bases, V lost 0 bases, and 9 bases had no gene match. This CDR3 contains 20 residues. The CDR3: CASSYSGTSGGLTSYNEQFF. CDR3 DNA sequence: TGTGCCAGCAGTTACTCGGGTACTAGCGGGGGGCTTACCTCCTACAATGAGCAGTTCTTC.

This clonotype was counted ten times or more. This rearrangement joins TRBV2 to TRBJ2-3; D is possibly TRBD2 (5 bases). Looked up from germline, CDR1 is SNHLY and CDR2 is FYNNEI. The V end lost 9 bases, the J end lost 5 bases, and 30 bases lay between the germline ends. The CDR3 totals 18 residues. CDR3 DNA: TGTGCCAGGGAAAAGGACCGACTTCTAAGGACTCGAGGAGATACGCAGTATTTT. Its translation: CAREKDRLLRTRGDTQYF.

This clonotype occurred many times. The chain combines TRBV4-1 with TRBJ2-5; 10 positions match TRBD2. J lost 6 bases, V lost 3 bases, and 13 bases had no gene match. Germline V gives CDR1 MGHRA, CDR2 YSYEKL. CDR3 size: 17 residues. In DNA form, the CDR3 reads TGCGCCAGCAGCCATCCATCCAGCGGGAGGGCCGGGAAGACCCAGTACTTC. Amino acid sequence: CASSHPSSGRAGKTQYF.